This TCR beta chain appears in the sequencing data of a study of vaccination effects on CD4 cells after COVID-19. Background on the study: The post-vaccine samples were taken, at the median, 72 days after the second dose.

Findings and caveats of the study: Marked clonal contraction of infection- and vaccine-induced clones was seen late after vaccination.

This CDR3 has 15 residues. V was pared by 3 bases and J by 4 bases, with 5 bases of the junction left unmatched. The V gene's germline CDR1 is SGHRS and CDR2 YFSETQ. The repertoire was sequenced with immunoSEQ multiplex PCR; TCRdb's copy has only in-frame clones and lacks some. The table includes roughly 30,000 clones, roughly 80% detected once. Isolating CD4+ T cells followed 9 to 10 days of culture. A PCR test confirmed that the person had SARS-CoV-2 infection between March and December 2020. Participants got two doses of BNT162b2 or mRNA-1273 vaccine. For this clone: Its specificity is unknown.

V is TRBV5-1 and J is TRBJ2-7; TRBD2 aligns across 12 bases. Specimen: CD4+ T cells from PBMCs cultured without peptide, collected after COVID-19 vaccination. The sequence derives from a human donor who had a prior SARS-CoV-2 infection. CDR3 sequence: CASSWLAGGRYEQYF. The CDR3 DNA reads TGCGCCAGCAGCTGGCTAGCGGGGGGGCGGTACGAGCAGTACTTC.